The rows below give T cell receptor beta chains drawn from one sample of a study of CD8 T cells in ankylosing spondylitis. TCRdb called the 5' RACE reads again in MiXCR, with one record for every CDR3 protein. This table holds 250,000 to 300,000 distinct CDR3 sequences, roughly 20% found once. Sequencing was performed on blood, either unsorted or a sorted T cell fraction (not recorded which). Receptors were obtained from a male donor with ankylosing spondylitis or in good health (not recorded which). CDR3s include the opening cysteine and the closing phenylalanine or tryptophan. Fields, in order: D gene, clone size, J gene, V gene, CDR3 protein, CDR3 DNA. D genes are given only for firm matches. Size is stated for part of the rows, as once, few or many counts, or as a class when the clone is expanded.

. . TRBJ2-3 TRBV20-1 CSARRGPYTDTQYF TGCAGTGCTAGAAGGGGCCCTTACACAGATACGCAGTATTTT
TRBD2 . TRBJ2-1 TRBV5-1 CASSFSSGSLNEQFF TGCGCCAGCAGCTTCTCTAGCGGGAGTTTAAATGAGCAGTTCTTC
TRBD1 . TRBJ1-6 TRBV12-3/TRBV12-4 CASSLRQGINSPLHF TGTGCCAGCAGTCTCCGACAGGGGATTAATTCACCCCTCCACTTT
TRBD1 few TRBJ2-1 TRBV15 CATSSFGQGAYNEQFF TGTGCCACCAGCAGTTTTGGGCAGGGGGCCTACAATGAGCAGTTCTTC
TRBD2 few TRBJ2-1 TRBV15 CATSRDLAVGANEQFF TGTGCCACCAGCAGAGATCTAGCGGTGGGTGCCAATGAGCAGTTCTTC
. few TRBJ1-1 TRBV5-6 CASTRGGATEAFF TGTGCCAGCACCCGGGGAGGAGCCACTGAAGCTTTCTTT
TRBD1 . TRBJ2-3 TRBV5-1 CASRTGTGWDTQYF TGCGCCAGCAGAACCGGGACAGGGTGGGATACGCAGTATTTT
TRBD1 few TRBJ2-3 TRBV18 CASSPLQGMIDTQYF TGTGCCAGCTCACCACTACAGGGGATGATAGATACGCAGTATTTT
TRBD1 few TRBJ1-2 TRBV24-1 CATSESGQGIDGYTF TGTGCCACCAGTGAATCGGGACAGGGAATCGATGGCTACACCTTC
. few TRBJ2-4 TRBV6-2/TRBV6-3 CASRGYERAKNIQYF TGTGCCAGCAGGGGCTACGAGCGAGCCAAAAACATTCAGTACTTC
. . TRBJ1-3 TRBV27 CASSSVDRNTIYF TGTGCCAGCAGTTCCGTAGACAGGAACACCATATATTTT
TRBD2 few TRBJ2-2 TRBV20-1 CSAGGLAGGYTGELFF TGCAGTGCTGGGGGACTAGCGGGGGGTTACACCGGGGAGCTGTTTTTT
. . TRBJ2-5 TRBV7-2 CASSFDKETQYF TGTGCCAGCAGCTTCGACAAAGAGACCCAGTACTTC
. few TRBJ1-1 TRBV20-1 CSAREGKNTEAFF TGCAGTGCTAGAGAGGGAAAGAACACTGAAGCTTTCTTT
TRBD2 many TRBJ2-5 TRBV6-5 CASSYGSSGGRTQYF TGTGCCAGCAGTTACGGCTCTAGCGGGGGTCGGACCCAGTACTTC
. few TRBJ2-4 TRBV18 CASSLDGSIQYF TGTGCCAGCTCACTGGATGGAAGTATTCAGTACTTC
. few TRBJ2-6 TRBV12-3/TRBV12-4 CASRLLGANVLTF TGTGCCAGCAGGCTCTTGGGGGCCAACGTCCTGACTTTC
TRBD2 few TRBJ2-1 TRBV6-5 CASSYPGLGNNEQFF TGTGCCAGCAGTTACCCAGGACTAGGAAACAATGAGCAGTTCTTC
. . TRBJ2-2 TRBV29-1 CSVVSRTGELFF TGCAGCGTTGTTTCCCGCACCGGGGAGCTGTTTTTT
. few TRBJ1-1 TRBV29-1 CSVEGSGALPEAFF TGCAGCGTTGAAGGCTCGGGGGCCCTACCTGAAGCTTTCTTT
. many TRBJ1-2 TRBV29-1 CSVEVRVLDGYTF TGCAGCGTTGAAGTGAGGGTATTGGATGGCTACACCTTC
TRBD1 few TRBJ1-6 TRBV7-2 CASSLAGTGRTYNSPLHF TGTGCCAGCAGCTTAGCCGGGACAGGAAGAACCTATAATTCACCCCTCCACTTT
TRBD2 few TRBJ2-2 TRBV20-1 CSARSPGLAGTGELFF TGCAGTGCTAGATCGCCGGGCCTAGCGGGGACCGGGGAGCTGTTTTTT
. . TRBJ1-1 TRBV14 CASSQGTYGGDTEAFF TGTGCCAGCAGCCAAGGGACCTATGGCGGAGACACTGAAGCTTTCTTT
TRBD2 few TRBJ2-1 TRBV3-1 CASSQVGTSLSNEQFF TGTGCCAGCAGCCAAGTGGGGACTAGTCTGTCCAATGAGCAGTTCTTC
. many TRBJ1-2 TRBV7-8 CASSLGTAAGYTF TGTGCCAGCAGCTTAGGTACAGCTGCTGGCTACACCTTC
. . TRBJ2-5 TRBV7-3 CASSFGSALGETQYF TGTGCCAGCAGCTTTGGTAGTGCCTTAGGAGAGACCCAGTACTTC
. . TRBJ2-1 TRBV15 CATSSRDVSYNEQFF TGTGCCACCAGCAGTCGGGACGTCTCCTACAATGAGCAGTTCTTC
. many TRBJ1-2 TRBV12-3/TRBV12-4 CASSSLGGDYGYTF TGTGCCAGCAGTTCCCTGGGTGGAGACTATGGCTACACCTTC
. . TRBJ2-5 TRBV5-1 CASSKQGFQETQYF TGCGCCAGCAGCAAACAGGGATTTCAAGAGACCCAGTACTTC
TRBD1 . TRBJ2-3 TRBV12-3/TRBV12-4 CASTLETGPTDTQYF TGTGCCAGCACCCTGGAGACAGGGCCCACAGATACGCAGTATTTT
. many TRBJ1-5 TRBV6-1 CASRPGFGNQPQHF TGTGCCAGCAGGCCGGGATTCGGCAATCAGCCCCAGCATTTT